These 32 T cell receptor beta chains share one sample of origin, sequenced in a study of blood T cell repertoires in COVID-19. Assay used: immunoSEQ multiplex PCR; TCRdb lists only in-frame clones, some missing. The table shows 89,000 or so clones, with approximately 86% occurring only once. The sequencing input was peripheral blood. These receptors were taken from a human donor in a cohort sampled during active COVID-19.

J is TRBJ1-1 and V is TRBV20-1; the D gene is possibly TRBD1 (6 bases). The V gene lost 4 bases and the J gene lost 11 bases, with 14 bases spanning the gap. The CDR3 covers 11 residues. Per the germline V gene, CDR1 is DFQATT and CDR2 is SNEGSKA (reference sequence). The CDR3 region has the DNA TGCAGTGCTAATCAGGGGAGAGGGGCTTTCTTT. Translating it yields CSANQGRGAFF.

Only one count was recorded for this clone. J is TRBJ2-7 and V is TRBV15; perhaps TRBD2 as D (6 bases). CDR3 size: 13 residues. V was cut by 0 bases and J by 4 bases, with 7 bases left in between. The germline gives CDR1 LNHNV, CDR2 YYDKDF (reference sequence). CDR3 nucleotide sequence: TGTGCCACCAGCAGAGATCGGGGGTACGAGCAGTACTTC. Protein product: CATSRDRGYEQYF.

The chain uses TRBV9 and TRBJ2-7; 10 bases are a match to TRBD1. The CDR3 has 14 residues. J gave up 5 bases and V 0 bases, and 2 bases lay outside the gene matches. CDR1 SGDLS and CDR2 YYNGEE come from the germline V gene. The CDR3 sequence: CASSVGDRGHEQYF. DNA of the CDR3: TGTGCCAGCAGCGTAGGGGACAGGGGACACGAGCAGTACTTC.

CDR3 DNA: TGTGCCAGCAGCTGGCAGGACATGCTGAACACTGAAGCTTTCTTT. Protein product: CASSWQDMLNTEAFF. The rearrangement uses TRBV5-5 and TRBJ1-1; possibly TRBD1 for D (5 bases). The germline V and J ends were trimmed by 3 bases and 0 bases, with 12 bases remaining between them. The germline V gene has CDR1 SGHKS and CDR2 YYEKEE (reference sequence). The CDR3 is made up of 15 amino acids.

This chain connects TRBV11-2 to TRBJ2-2, with TRBD2 matching 12 bases. The CDR3 runs 18 residues. Germline CDR1 reads SGHAT; CDR2 reads FQNNGV. The ends lost 0 bases at V and 4 bases at J; junction bases unmatched: 6. In nucleotides, the CDR3 is TGTGCCAGCAGCTTAGATCCCCCTAGCGGGGGGGCCACCGGGGAGCTGTTTTTT. It specifies CASSLDPPSGGATGELFF. Full variable domain (remainder filled in from reference TRBV11-2 and TRBJ2-2): EAGVAQSPRYKIIEKRQSVAFWCNPISGHATLYWYQQILGQGPKLLIQFQNNGVVDDSQLPKDRFSAERLKGVDSTLKIQPAKLEDSAVYLCASSLDPPSGGATGELFFGEGSRLTVL.

The V and J genes are TRBV19 and TRBJ2-7, with unresolved D. CDR3 length: 11 residues. V was shortened by 4 bases and J by 7 bases, with 8 bases between the two germline ends. CDR1 and CDR2 from the germline V gene are LNHDA and SQIVND (reference sequence). CDR3 residues: CASSRLGEQYF. CDR3 DNA sequence: TGTGCCAGTAGTAGACTCGGGGAGCAGTACTTC.

J is TRBJ2-7 and V is TRBV27; 7 nucleotides line up with TRBD1. J was trimmed by 0 bases and V by 5 bases; bases with no gene match: 1. The CDR3 runs 13 residues. The germline V gene has CDR1 MNHEY and CDR2 SMNVEV (reference sequence). The CDR3 protein is CASSRTGSYEQYF. Written as DNA, the CDR3 is TGTGCCAGCAGTAGGACAGGCTCCTACGAGCAGTACTTC.

There are a few counts of this clone. The V and J genes are TRBV6-6 and TRBJ1-5; D is ambiguous. CDR3 length: 13 amino acids. The germline V gene has CDR1 MNHNY and CDR2 SVGAGI (reference sequence). Trimming shortened V by 2 bases and J by 4 bases, and 6 bases separated the two germline ends. Here the CDR3 reads CASSYPMNQPQHF. Here the CDR3 DNA reads TGTGCCAGCAGTTACCCCATGAATCAGCCCCAGCATTTT.

The gene calls are TRBV12-3 or TRBV12-4 and TRBJ1-1; D not resolved. The ends were cut back, 6 bases at V and 4 bases at J, with 12 bases in the middle. CDR3 length: 13 residues. The CDR3 protein is CASSITSGTEAFF. In DNA form, the CDR3 reads TGTGCCAGCAGCATAACCAGTGGCACTGAAGCTTTCTTT.

The chain links TRBV7-2 to TRBJ1-5, with D maybe TRBD1 (6 bases). Trimming left V 0 bases short and J 0 bases short, with 9 bases between. The V gene's germline CDR1 is SGHTA and CDR2 FQGNSA. The CDR3 is 16 residues long. The chain's CDR3 is CASSLAPGDSNQPQHF. DNA of the CDR3: TGTGCCAGCAGCTTAGCGCCAGGGGATAGCAATCAGCCCCAGCATTTT. The full variable domain, with the rest looked up from reference TRBV7-2 and TRBJ1-5, is GAGVSQSPSNKVTEKGKDVELRCDPISGHTALYWYRQSLGQGLEFLIYFQGNSAPDKSGLPSDRFSAERTGGSVSTLTIQRTQQEDSAVYLCASSLAPGDSNQPQHFGDGTRLSIL.

The rearrangement uses TRBV19 and TRBJ2-6; TRBD1 matches at 12 bases. The junction had 4 bases not matched to a gene; V was cut back by 6 bases and J by 4 bases. Germline lookup yields CDR1 LNHDA and CDR2 SQIVND (reference sequence). The CDR3 loop spans 16 amino acids. In DNA, the CDR3 is TGTGCCAGTAGCCGGGACAGGGGGCTCGGGGCCAACGTCCTGACTTTC. This translates into CASSRDRGLGANVLTF.

This clone was observed a single time. The chain has TRBV2 and TRBJ2-7; 7 positions agree with TRBD2. The CDR3 covers 15 residues. V trimming: 8 bases; J trimming: 2 bases; junction bases outside the gene matches: 12. The germline V gene encodes CDR1 SNHLY and CDR2 FYNNEI. For the CDR3, the DNA is TGTGCCAGCCAAGATGAGGCTAGCGGACCCTACGAGCAGTACTTC. Its protein is CASQDEASGPYEQYF.

The chain is built from TRBV3-1 (or the pseudogene TRBV3-2) and TRBJ1-6; 9 nucleotides agree with TRBD1. The CDR3 length is 14 residues. From germline, CDR1 is LGHDT and CDR2 YNNKEL (reference sequence). Trimming removed 4 bases from V and 9 bases from J; junction bases left unmatched: 4. CDR3: CASSLTGGASPLHF. CDR3 bases: TGTGCCAGCAGCCTTACAGGGGGCGCTTCACCCCTCCACTTT.

The chain has TRBV15 and TRBJ2-3, with 7 bases that match TRBD2. V dropped 2 bases and J dropped 4; count of bases not matched to a gene: 6. The CDR3 has 15 residues. Germline values: CDR1 LNHNV, CDR2 YYDKDF (reference sequence). CDR3 sequence reads: CATSRWGGSADTQYF. The CDR3 bases are TGTGCCACCAGCAGATGGGGCGGGAGTGCAGATACGCAGTATTTT.

The rearrangement uses TRBV18 and TRBJ1-2; D unresolved. This CDR3 contains 14 residues. Germline CDR1 reads KGHSH; CDR2 reads LQKENI. V was shortened by 3 bases and J by 4 bases, with 12 bases between the two germline ends. In nucleotides, the CDR3 is TGTGCCAGCTCACCGGAAAGGGAGGTCTATGGCTACACCTTC. This sequence encodes CASSPEREVYGYTF.

The chain combines TRBV5-1 with TRBJ2-5; D is ambiguous. Germline-derived CDR1 and CDR2 are SGHRS and YFSETQ. The CDR3 runs 12 residues. Trimming left V 4 bases short and J 5 bases short, with 9 bases between. In nucleotides, the CDR3 is TGCGCCAGCAGCAACCCCGGGGAGACCCAGTACTTC. Its translation is CASSNPGETQYF.

This chain uses TRBV5-1 with TRBJ1-3; 8 bases are a match to TRBD1. Per germline, CDR1 SGHRS and CDR2 YFSETQ. The CDR3 sequence is 17 residues long. J gave up 7 bases and V 4 bases, and 16 bases lay outside the gene matches. CDR3 nucleotides: TGCGCCAGCAGCCCACAACTGACAGGGGACCTAGGGAACACCATATATTTT. This translates into CASSPQLTGDLGNTIYF.

The CDR3 bases are TGTGCCAGCAGTTTTGTGGCAGGGGGCCTGCGGACTGAAGCTTTCTTT. Translation gives CASSFVAGGLRTEAFF. The chain couples TRBV28 to TRBJ1-1; 8 positions agree with TRBD1. The germline V gene encodes CDR1 MDHEN and CDR2 SYDVKM. This CDR3 contains 16 residues. V dropped 3 bases and J dropped 5; count of bases not matched to a gene: 11.

This chain links TRBV7-9 with TRBJ2-5; D is possibly TRBD2 (6 bases). Deletions cut 5 bases from V and 1 base from J, with 11 bases between. Germline values: CDR1 SEHNR, CDR2 FQNEAQ (reference sequence). The CDR3 sequence is 14 residues long. CDR3 region: CASSTGDSQETQYF. The CDR3 bases are TGTGCCAGCAGCACCGGGGACTCCCAAGAGACCCAGTACTTC.

This clone was detected only a few times. An end of the junction differs from the germline gene, which may be a read error. The chain carries TRBV24-1 and TRBJ2-1, with 7 positions matching TRBD2. Germline V gene data show CDR1 as KGHDR and CDR2 as SFDVKD. The CDR3 has 16 amino acids. CDR3 in amino acids: CATSALGGGIYNEQFF. The CDR3 bases are TGTGCCACCAGTGCTTTGGGGGGAGGGATCTACAATGAGCAGTTCTTC.

The chain links TRBV28 to TRBJ2-7; D gene uncertain. The germline V and J ends were trimmed by 7 bases and 3 bases, with 7 bases remaining between them. Per germline, CDR1 MDHEN and CDR2 SYDVKM. The CDR3 is 11 residues long. The CDR3 region is CASKRFYEQYF. For the CDR3, the DNA is TGTGCCAGCAAGAGATTCTACGAGCAGTACTTC.

Turning to this clone: This same CDR3 is encoded by further DNA sequences in the sample. The chain carries TRBV10-2 and TRBJ2-7, with a weak D call TRBD1 (5 bases). CDR3 length: 13 residues. Looked up from germline, CDR1 is WSHSY and CDR2 is SAAADI. Trimming took off 7 bases at V and 1 base at J, with 11 bases between the two ends. CDR3: CASTGQGSYEQYF. DNA for the CDR3: TGCGCCAGCACTGGGCAGGGTTCCTACGAGCAGTACTTC.

The J gene is TRBJ2-1, the V gene TRBV5-1, with 12 bases that match TRBD1. Germline CDR1 reads SGHRS; CDR2 reads YFSETQ. The junction had 7 bases not matched to a gene; V was cut back by 4 bases and J by 8 bases. The CDR3 spans 15 residues. The CDR3 protein is CASSKGQGAIDEQFF. In DNA, the CDR3 is TGCGCCAGCAGCAAGGGACAGGGGGCGATCGATGAGCAGTTCTTC.

The chain recombines TRBV10-2 with TRBJ1-6, with D hard to call. CDR1 and CDR2 (germline): WSHSY, SAAADI. The CDR3 spans 15 residues. V lost 4 bases and J lost 0, with 7 bases in between. This chain's CDR3 is CASSVGSSYNSPLHF. The DNA for the CDR3 is TGCGCCAGCAGTGTCGGTAGCTCCTATAATTCACCCCTCCACTTT.

The J gene is TRBJ1-1, the V gene TRBV5-4; D unclear. Germline CDR1 and CDR2: SGHNT and YYREEE (reference sequence). The CDR3 loop spans 13 amino acids. Deletions cut 1 base from V and 7 bases from J, with 11 bases between. This CDR3 reads CASSLMGGIEAFF. The CDR3 nucleotides read TGTGCCAGCAGCTTGATGGGCGGGATTGAAGCTTTCTTT.

This chain links TRBV19 with TRBJ1-1, with D possibly matching TRBD1 (6 bases). Trimming took 1 base from V and 1 from J, leaving 7 bases between them. The germline CDR1 and CDR2 sequences are LNHDA and SQIVND (reference sequence). The CDR3 loop spans 14 amino acids. CDR3 nucleotide sequence: TGTGCCAGTAGTATAGGAGGGGGGAACACTGAAGCTTTCTTT. Encoded protein: CASSIGGGNTEAFF.

The chain recombines TRBV6-2 or TRBV6-3 with TRBJ2-5; tentatively, D is TRBD1 (6 bases). V lost 4 bases and J lost 5, with 17 bases in between. CDR3 length equals 15 residues. Germline loops: CDR1 MNHEY, CDR2 SVGEGT. The CDR3 coding sequence is TGTGCCAGCAGTTCCCGCGGTCCCCAGGGGGAGACCCAGTACTTC. This sequence encodes CASSSRGPQGETQYF.

This chain links TRBV4-2 with TRBJ1-3, with 8 bases that match TRBD1. In germline, CDR1 is LGHNA, CDR2 YNFKEQ. CDR3 length: 16 residues. After removal of 4 bases from V and 2 bases from J, the junction contained 7 bases not matched to a gene. For the CDR3, the DNA is TGTGCCAGCAGCCTAACTCCGACAGGGGCTGGAAACACCATATATTTT. Its protein product is CASSLTPTGAGNTIYF.

This clone has a handful of counts. This chain uses TRBV27 with TRBJ1-1; no clear D gene. The germline V and J ends were trimmed by 6 bases and 1 base, with 9 bases remaining between them. Germline assignment: CDR1 MNHEY and CDR2 SMNVEV (reference sequence). The CDR3 sequence is 13 residues long. In nucleotides, the CDR3 is TGTGCCAGCAGGAGGGCGGGGAACACTGAAGCTTTCTTT. Protein: CASRRAGNTEAFF.

The rearrangement links TRBV5-5 to TRBJ2-7; unclear D gene. Trimming pared 0 bases from V and 3 bases from J, leaving 10 bases between. This CDR3 is 14 amino acids long. Germline CDR1 and CDR2: SGHKS and YYEKEE (reference sequence). CDR3 in DNA: TGTGCCAGCAGCTTGGGCATCGAGGTCTACGAGCAGTACTTC. Its translation is CASSLGIEVYEQYF.

This sequence joins TRBV24-1 and TRBJ1-2; D uncertain. The germline CDR1 and CDR2 sequences are KGHDR and SFDVKD. V was clipped by 1 base and J by 7 bases, with 15 bases between them. CDR3 length: 15 amino acids. This CDR3 reads CATSDFGGGLGGYTF. The CDR3 nucleotides are TGTGCCACCAGTGATTTCGGAGGAGGGTTGGGTGGCTACACCTTC.

The chain combines TRBV9 with TRBJ2-7, with a possible D match to TRBD1 (5 bases). The germline CDR1 and CDR2 sequences are SGDLS and YYNGEE. Trimming left V 3 bases short and J 6 bases short, with 13 bases between. This CDR3 spans 13 amino acids. CDR3 protein: CASSAPGWGEQYF. CDR3 sequence (DNA): TGTGCCAGCAGCGCTCCAGGGTGGGGCGAGCAGTACTTC.